This T cell receptor (beta chain) was captured in a study of CD8 T cells in ankylosing spondylitis (TCRdb year 2017). Study-level background: The study profiled T cell receptor beta repertoires in healthy donors and ankylosing spondylitis patients to find disease-linked TCR variants. The full study cohort comprised roughly 24 ankylosing spondylitis patients and about a hundred healthy donors. Samples of peripheral blood were taken, and for ankylosing spondylitis patients, synovial fluid was collected as well.

The germline V gene yields SGHTA for CDR1 and FQGNSA for CDR2. From its cysteine to its phenylalanine, the CDR3 spans 16 amino acids. The only DNA kept is the CDR3, 48 bases in frame from the first base. V and J are trimmed by 1 base and 7 bases, and the gene matches miss 6 bases of the junction. Broad study findings and their caveats: Some motif variants were previously reported in synovial fluid and blood of reactive arthritis patients, suggesting common disease-initiation mechanisms. The disease-linked clones showed a CD8+ phenotype and occurred at relatively low frequencies in peripheral blood. A TCR beta motif of seven or eight highly homologous amino acid variants appeared characteristic of blood from ankylosing spondylitis patients. According to the report, matched synovial fluid samples from ankylosing spondylitis patients were significantly enriched for the disease-linked clones.

This clonotype was seen more than once but under ten times. Which antigen it targets is not known. Base qualities are missing; no much larger clone stands one base away. The instrument given in TCRdb is Illumina HiSeq 2500. Quantitative 5'-RACE with molecular barcodes was used to prepare TCR beta libraries. Regarding the original processing steps: Disease-linked TCR variants were identified with a new computational method built on a probabilistic model of VDJ rearrangement. The public reads were reprocessed in TCRdb via fastp at Q25 and MiXCR, keeping in-frame beta chains. A single entry per CDR3 protein holds the most common genes and DNA from its merged rows. These V and J calls are TCRdb output, not the study's own analysis. The sample has 700,000 or so distinct CDR3 sequences on record, 15% to 20% of them singletons. Roughly a fifth of the sample is taken by the ten largest.

The sequence was obtained from a male donor with ankylosing spondylitis. What was sequenced was blood, either unsorted or a sorted T cell fraction (not recorded which). The V and J genes are TRBV7-2 and TRBJ2-2, with 10 central nucleotides matching TRBD2. The base sequence is TGTGCCAGCAGCTTAGGGCTAGCGGGAGCGAACGGGGAGCTGTTTTTT. The encoded protein is CASSLGLAGANGELFF.